This entry describes one T cell receptor beta chain. The antigen is not known. The data were taken from a study of radiotherapy plus CTLA-4 blockade in lung cancer. The study's findings and limits: The authors reported that early blood T cell clone dynamics, with interferon-beta, best predicted response.

V lost 4 bases to trimming and J lost 3 bases; unmatched junction nucleotides: 2. The CDR3 spans 14 residues. Germline CDR1 and CDR2: SGHRS and YFSETQ. Measured with immunoSEQ multiplex PCR; TCRdb has only the in-frame clones, and not every one. The sample has about 24,000 clones; 70% to 75% are singletons. The chain links TRBV5-1 to TRBJ1-4, with 8 bases lining up with TRBD1. The clonotype originates from a human donor with non-small cell lung cancer whose response to radiotherapy plus ipilimumab could not be evaluated. The sample in question was peripheral blood, obtained from a patient treated with radiotherapy plus ipilimumab. In DNA form, the CDR3 reads TGCGCCAGCAGCGGACAGGGTCCTAATGAAAAACTGTTTTTT. Translated, it gives CASSGQGPNEKLFF.